The T cell receptor beta chain under discussion was sequenced for a study of T cells in Graves' hyperthyroidism and ophthalmopathy. In germline, CDR1 is MNHNS, CDR2 SASEGT. The CDR3 extends over 13 amino acids. V dropped 4 bases and J dropped 9 bases, with 15 bases sitting between them. This clonotype was seen repeatedly, ten times or more. There were TCR beta CDR3 regions amplified from RNA transcripts. RT-PCR in the first round (using the HTBI primer set) targeted the TCR CDR3. TCRdb re-analysed the multiplex PCR reads in MiXCR, keeping a single row per CDR3 protein. The table lists around 350,000 distinct CDR3 sequences, about 18% of them singletons. The study enrolled patients aged 18 to 65 with newly diagnosed hyperthyroidism of under 2 months' duration. In making diagnoses, clinical symptoms, serum thyroxine and TRAb, thyroid ultrasound and orbital computed tomography were all used.

Sample: blood. The TCR was taken from a woman between 18 and 29 years old with Graves' hyperthyroidism. This chain uses TRBV6-1 with TRBJ1-2; tentative D call: TRBD1 (5 bases). The DNA for the CDR3 is TGTGCCAGCAGTGGGGGCGCGGTAGGAAGCTACACCTTC. This encodes CASSGGAVGSYTF.